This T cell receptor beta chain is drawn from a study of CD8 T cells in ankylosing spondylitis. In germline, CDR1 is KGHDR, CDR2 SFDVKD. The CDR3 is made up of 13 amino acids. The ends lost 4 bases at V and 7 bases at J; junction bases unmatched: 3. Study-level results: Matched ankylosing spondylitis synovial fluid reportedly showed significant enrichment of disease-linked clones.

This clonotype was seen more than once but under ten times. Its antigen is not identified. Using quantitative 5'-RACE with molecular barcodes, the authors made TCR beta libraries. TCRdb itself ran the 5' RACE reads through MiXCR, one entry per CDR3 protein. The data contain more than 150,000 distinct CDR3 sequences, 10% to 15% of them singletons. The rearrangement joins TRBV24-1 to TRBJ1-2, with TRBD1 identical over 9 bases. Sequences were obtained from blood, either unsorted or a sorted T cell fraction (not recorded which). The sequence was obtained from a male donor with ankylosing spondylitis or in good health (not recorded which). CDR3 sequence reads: CATSEGQGGGYTF. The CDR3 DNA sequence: TGTGCCACCAGTGAGGGACAGGGTGGTGGCTACACCTTC.